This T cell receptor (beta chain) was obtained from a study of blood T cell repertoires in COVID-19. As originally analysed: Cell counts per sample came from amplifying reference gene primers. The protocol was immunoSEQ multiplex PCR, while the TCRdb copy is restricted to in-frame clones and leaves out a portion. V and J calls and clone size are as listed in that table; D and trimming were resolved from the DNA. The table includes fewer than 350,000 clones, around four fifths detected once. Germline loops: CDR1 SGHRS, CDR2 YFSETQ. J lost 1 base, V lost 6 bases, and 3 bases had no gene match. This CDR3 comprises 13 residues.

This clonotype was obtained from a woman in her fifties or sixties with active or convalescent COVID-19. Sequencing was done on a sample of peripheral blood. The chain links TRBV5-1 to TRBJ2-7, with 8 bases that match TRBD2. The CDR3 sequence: CASTLAGSYEQYF. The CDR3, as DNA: TGCGCCAGCACTTTAGCGGGGTCCTACGAGCAGTACTTC.